This T cell receptor (beta chain) is from a study of cytomegalovirus exposure and HLA in healthy donors. Across the whole study: The use of the same platform for the 100 to 150 validation repertoires and the 600 to 700 first-cohort repertoires was reported by a later analysis.

Of note for this clone: The antigen remains undetermined.

The germline V and J ends were trimmed by 6 bases and 2 bases, with 10 bases remaining between them. In germline, CDR1 is SGHNT, CDR2 YENEEA. CDR3 size: 13 residues. Only in-frame clones appear in the TCRdb table, and some are missing; sequencing was by immunoSEQ multiplex PCR. The table has about 120,000 clones, approximately 81% seen once; the top ten hold roughly 2%. Study-wide results and caveats: The classifier reportedly diagnosed cytomegalovirus status with high sensitivity and specificity. Whilst most TCR sequences proved rare, a subset of public TCRs occurred across many donors. Cytomegalovirus-associated status was assigned to about 160 TCR beta chains.

V and J are TRBV11-3 and TRBJ2-5, with a tentative D call TRBD1 (6 bases). The sequenced material came from PBMCs. This clonotype was obtained from a woman under 40 in good health and CMV-seronegative. The DNA for the CDR3 is TGTGCCAGCAGATCAACAGGGCAAGAGACCCAGTACTTC. Encoded protein: CASRSTGQETQYF.